These 30 T cell receptor beta chains originate from one sample sequenced in a study of spatial heterogeneity in lung cancer. Study results and limitations: Expanded intratumoral alpha and beta TCR counts tracked tumor mutation counts.

As for time point: sample taken at primary tumor resection. MiXCR was run by TCRdb on the 5' RACE reads, yielding one entry per CDR3 protein. The sample gives around 3,400 distinct CDR3 sequences, around 6% of which show up once; 15% to 20% is in the top ten. Their target antigens are unknown. The sample was lung tumor tissue, taken at surgery. All receptors come from a female donor with early-stage non-small cell lung cancer.

This clonotype has at least ten counts. The chain joins TRBV9 to TRBJ1-3; 7 nucleotides line up with TRBD1. Germline CDR1 is SGDLS and CDR2 is YYNGEE. The CDR3 spans 17 residues. The V gene end was trimmed by 0 bases and the J gene end by 6 bases; junction bases not matched to a gene: 12. The CDR3 loop reads CASSVAPDRAGENTIYF. DNA of the CDR3: TGTGCCAGCAGCGTAGCCCCTGACAGGGCAGGTGAAAACACCATATATTTT. The full variable domain, its missing parts supplied by reference TRBV9 and TRBJ1-3, is DSGVTQTPKHLITATGQRVTLRCSPRSGDLSVYWYQQSLDQGLQFLIQYYNGEERAKGNILERFSAQQFPDLHSELNLSSLELGDSALYFCASSVAPDRAGENTIYFGEGSWLTVV.

This clonotype is medium-sized. V is TRBV11-2 and J is TRBJ2-3; no definite D call. Per the germline V gene, CDR1 is SGHAT and CDR2 is FQNNGV. The V end was cut by 3 bases, the J end by 6 bases, with 7 bases between. CDR3 length equals 12 residues. CDR3 amino acids: CASSFNVDTQYF. In DNA, the CDR3 is TGTGCCAGCAGCTTTAATGTGGATACGCAGTATTTT.

In its sample, this clonotype is medium-sized. The chain uses TRBV3-1 and TRBJ1-3; tentatively, D is TRBD1 (5 bases). CDR3 length: 13 residues. Trimming removed 3 bases at V and 8 bases at J, with 11 bases between. Germline V gives CDR1 LGHDT, CDR2 YNNKEL (reference sequence). The CDR3 sequence is CASSQTVWDTIYF. Written as DNA, the CDR3 is TGTGCCAGCAGCCAGACAGTTTGGGACACCATATATTTT.

By share, this clonotype counts as medium-sized. This chain links TRBV9 with TRBJ1-2; the D gene is possibly TRBD1 (5 bases). Trimming took 0 bases from V and 7 from J, leaving 13 bases between them. The CDR3 runs to 14 residues. Per the germline V gene, CDR1 is SGDLS and CDR2 is YYNGEE. CDR3 sequence: CASSVVGGIGGYTF. The CDR3 region has the DNA TGTGCCAGCAGCGTAGTTGGGGGAATCGGTGGCTACACCTTC.

By proportion, this clonotype is medium-sized. This CDR3 reads CASSSGVNTEAFF. The CDR3 DNA follows: TGTGCCAGCAGCTCAGGGGTGAACACTGAAGCTTTCTTT. The rearrangement joins TRBV7-3 to TRBJ1-1; possible D gene TRBD1, 6 bases. CDR1 is SGHTA, CDR2 FQGTGA, per germline. Trimming took off 4 bases at V and 0 bases at J, with 6 bases between the two ends. This CDR3 is 13 amino acids long.

This clonotype is categorized as medium-sized. This sequence joins TRBV3-1 and TRBJ1-6, with no clear D. CDR1 LGHDT and CDR2 YNNKEL come from the germline V gene (reference sequence). CDR3 length: 16 residues. Trimming stripped 0 bases from V and 0 bases from J, with 6 bases between. CDR3: CASSQDPSSYNSPLHF. The CDR3 region has the DNA TGTGCCAGCAGCCAAGATCCGAGCTCCTATAATTCACCCCTCCACTTT.

V is TRBV5-5 and J is TRBJ2-1; 7 bases are a match to TRBD2. The CDR3 is 16 residues long. CDR1 SGHKS and CDR2 YYEKEE come from the germline V gene (reference sequence). After removal of 1 base from V and 1 base from J, the junction contained 5 bases not matched to a gene. CDR3 protein: CASSLFAGVSYNEQFF. For the CDR3, the DNA is TGTGCCAGCAGCTTGTTTGCGGGAGTTTCCTACAATGAGCAGTTCTTC.

The chain combines TRBV18 with TRBJ2-1; the D gene is possibly TRBD2 (6 bases). The length of the CDR3 is 14 residues. Germline V gene data show CDR1 as KGHSH and CDR2 as LQKENI. V was cut by 2 bases and J by 9 bases, with 14 bases left in between. CDR3 residues: CASSPFGLLGEQFF. In nucleotides, the CDR3 is TGTGCCAGCTCACCATTCGGACTATTGGGTGAGCAGTTCTTC.

By share, this clonotype ranks as medium-sized (0.01 to 0.1%). This sequence joins TRBV11-2 and TRBJ2-7, with D possibly TRBD2 on 6 matching bases. V lost 1 base to trimming and J lost 4 bases, with 8 bases between them. The germline V gene encodes CDR1 SGHAT and CDR2 FQNNGV. This CDR3 contains 13 residues. Here the CDR3 reads CASSLGGVYEQYF. CDR3 DNA: TGTGCCAGCAGCTTAGGGGGGGTGTACGAGCAGTACTTC.

This clonotype was counted many times. The chain uses TRBV10-2 and TRBJ1-5, with TRBD1 identical over 8 bases. Germline V CDR1 and CDR2: WSHSY, SAAADI. The CDR3 sequence is 15 residues long. V lost 3 bases, J lost 4 bases, and 5 bases stayed unmatched. The CDR3, as DNA: TGCGCCAGCAGTGATACAGGGGGGAGAAATCAGCCCCAGCATTTT. Encoded protein: CASSDTGGRNQPQHF.

This clonotype came up a few times. The chain's CDR3 is CASRYGRVNEQFF. The CDR3 region has the DNA TGTGCCAGCAGATACGGTCGGGTCAATGAGCAGTTCTTC. V is TRBV12-3 or TRBV12-4 and J is TRBJ2-1; D not certain. V lost 6 bases and J lost 6, with 12 bases in between. The CDR3 has 13 residues.

This clonotype qualifies as medium-sized. The chain recombines TRBV28 with TRBJ2-3, with 7 positions matching TRBD1. The CDR3 has 16 residues. The V segment lost 5 bases and the J segment 2 bases; nucleotides outside the gene matches: 10. Germline CDR1 reads MDHEN; CDR2 reads SYDVKM. The CDR3 sequence is CASSHGWGQHTDTQYF. The CDR3 DNA is TGTGCCAGCAGTCATGGGTGGGGACAGCACACAGATACGCAGTATTTT.

This clonotype is medium-sized within its sample. The genes are TRBV7-9 and TRBJ2-5; 8 bases match TRBD2. The CDR3 loop spans 15 amino acids. Germline trimming cut 4 bases from V and 7 bases from J; bases unmatched to any gene: 11. Germline V gives CDR1 SEHNR, CDR2 FQNEAQ (reference sequence). The CDR3 bases are TGTGCCAGCAGCTGGGGAGCCCCCGGGGGGGGGACCCAGTACTTC. The encoded protein is CASSWGAPGGGTQYF.

This chain uses TRBV7-6 with TRBJ1-2; 7 bases match TRBD1. The CDR3 is 13 amino acids. Germline CDR1 SGHVS, CDR2 FNYEAQ. The trim removed 5 bases at V and 7 bases at J, leaving 7 bases unmatched. CDR3 bases: TGTGCCAGCAGCCCTAGACAGGGAGGTGGCTACACCTTC. Protein product: CASSPRQGGGYTF.

This clonotype came up many times. J is TRBJ1-2 and V is TRBV7-9, with 9 nucleotides matching TRBD1. CDR1 is SEHNR and CDR2 is FQNEAQ in the germline V gene (reference sequence). Trimming at V came to 5 bases and at J to 5 bases, leaving 3 bases not matched to a gene. The CDR3 is made up of 13 amino acids. As DNA, the CDR3 is TGTGCCAGCAGCGAGGGACAGGGATATGGCTACACCTTC. Its protein is CASSEGQGYGYTF.

Sample share makes this clonotype large (0.1 to 1%). The rearrangement links TRBV5-1 to TRBJ2-2; D is perhaps TRBD1 (6 bases). Trimming removed 0 bases from V and 6 bases from J, with 12 bases in between. The CDR3 consists of 15 residues. Germline V gene lookup returns CDR1 SGHRS and CDR2 YFSETQ. CDR3: CASSLGNTGSGELFF. The CDR3 region has the DNA TGCGCCAGCAGCTTGGGCAATACAGGGTCCGGGGAGCTGTTTTTT.

The V call is TRBV5-4, the J call TRBJ2-4; TRBD1 might be the D (6 bases). CDR3 size: 16 residues. The germline V gene has CDR1 SGHNT and CDR2 YYREEE (reference sequence). Trimming took 4 bases from V and 0 from J, leaving 14 bases between them. The CDR3 DNA sequence: TGTGCCAGCAGCGAACCGGGACAATTAGCCAAAAACATTCAGTACTTC. It encodes CASSEPGQLAKNIQYF.

This clonotype was seen repeatedly, ten times or more. The gene calls are TRBV9 and TRBJ1-6; a possible D gene is TRBD1 (5 bases). CDR3 length: 14 residues. CDR1 and CDR2 (germline): SGDLS, YYNGEE. Trimming left V 3 bases short and J 7 bases short, with 11 bases between. As DNA, the CDR3 is TGTGCCAGCAGCGGCGGAGGGGACAATTCACCCCTCCACTTT. Translated, it gives CASSGGGDNSPLHF.

The rearrangement uses TRBV28 and TRBJ1-5, with D unresolved. The germline V gene has CDR1 MDHEN and CDR2 SYDVKM. CDR3 size: 15 residues. V lost 3 bases and J 3 bases, leaving 12 bases between the germline ends. CDR3 bases: TGTGCCAGCAGTTTTATCCTCGGCACCAATCAGCCCCAGCATTTT. Translating it yields CASSFILGTNQPQHF.

This clonotype was counted once. The V and J genes are TRBV7-6 and TRBJ2-7, with TRBD1 as a possible D gene (5 bases). Trimming took 5 bases from V and 2 from J, leaving 16 bases between them. CDR1 and CDR2 from the germline V gene are SGHVS and FNYEAQ. CDR3 size: 15 residues. CDR3 sequence: CASSETGIPPYEQYF. As DNA, the CDR3 is TGTGCCAGCAGCGAAACAGGAATTCCCCCCTACGAGCAGTACTTC.

This clonotype was seen many times. The junction departs from the called germline gene at one end, perhaps through a read error. The chain carries TRBV5-1 and TRBJ2-3, with TRBD2 matching 12 bases. CDR3 size: 15 residues. CDR1 and CDR2 from the germline V gene are SGHRS and YFSETQ. The CDR3 coding sequence is TGCGCCAGCAGCTTGATGACTAGCGGGGGAGATAGGCAGTATTTT. This encodes CASSLMTSGGDRQYF.

Within the sample, this clonotype is medium-sized. This chain connects TRBV28 to TRBJ1-5, with D perhaps matching TRBD1 (5 bases). V was clipped by 6 bases and J by 4 bases, with 10 bases between them. The CDR3 has 13 residues. The germline CDR1 and CDR2 sequences are MDHEN and SYDVKM. CDR3 in amino acids: CASSTGINQPQHF. The CDR3 DNA reads as TGTGCCAGCAGCACAGGAATAAATCAGCCCCAGCATTTT.

Within the sample, this clonotype is medium-sized. The chain uses TRBV2 and TRBJ1-4; 10 bases map to TRBD1. This CDR3 region has 16 residues. The junction had 10 bases not matched to a gene; V was cut back by 5 bases and J by 7 bases. The germline gives CDR1 SNHLY, CDR2 FYNNEI. CDR3 sequence: CASSQTRDRGIEKLFF. DNA of the CDR3: TGTGCCAGCAGTCAAACCCGGGACAGGGGTATTGAAAAACTGTTTTTT.

This clonotype is categorized as medium-sized. The V and J genes are TRBV7-9 and TRBJ2-1; D not certain. Trimming removed 5 bases at V and 7 bases at J, with 9 bases between. There are 12 residues in the CDR3. From germline, CDR1 is SEHNR and CDR2 FQNEAQ (reference sequence). The CDR3 is CASSKLVNEQFF. In nucleotides, the CDR3 is TGTGCCAGCAGCAAGTTGGTAAATGAGCAGTTCTTC.

This clonotype was counted many times. The chain recombines TRBV20-1 with TRBJ2-7; TRBD1 agrees at 7 bases. Trimming at V came to 6 bases and at J to 0 bases, leaving 8 bases not matched to a gene. Germline V gene sequence: CDR1 DFQATT, CDR2 SNEGSKA (reference sequence). CDR3 size: 14 residues. DNA for the CDR3: TGCAGTGCCAAGGGACAGTCTTTCTCCTACGAGCAGTACTTC. This gives the protein CSAKGQSFSYEQYF.

The chain couples TRBV6-1 to TRBJ2-7; 7 positions match TRBD2. The CDR3 is 16 amino acids. J gave up 3 bases and V 0 bases, and 8 bases lay outside the gene matches. From germline, CDR1 is MNHNS and CDR2 SASEGT. In nucleotides, the CDR3 is TGTGCCAGCAGTGAAGCGGGAGCGGGACCTCACTACGAGCAGTACGTC. Protein: CASSEAGAGPHYEQYV.

This clonotype is termed medium-sized. CDR3 coding DNA: TGTGCCACCAGCAGAGAAGGGAACACTGAAGCTTTCTTT. It yields the protein CATSREGNTEAFF. This chain uses TRBV15 with TRBJ1-1, with D unresolved. Trimming left V 0 bases short and J 1 base short, with 3 bases between. The CDR3 covers 13 residues. The V gene's germline CDR1 is LNHNV and CDR2 YYDKDF (reference sequence).

The chain joins TRBV7-3 to TRBJ2-1, with TRBD2 identical over 9 bases. The CDR3 sequence is 15 residues long. The J segment lost 4 bases and the V segment lost 3 bases, leaving 4 bases of the junction unmatched. Germline V gene data show CDR1 as SGHTA and CDR2 as FQGTGA. This CDR3 is CASSFASGKYNEQFF. The CDR3 region has the DNA TGTGCCAGCAGCTTTGCTAGCGGGAAGTACAATGAGCAGTTCTTC.

In its sample, this clonotype is medium-sized (0.01 to 0.1%). The chain has TRBV6-1 and TRBJ2-1; weak D call: TRBD2 (6 bases). This CDR3 spans 19 amino acids. Germline-derived CDR1 and CDR2 are MNHNS and SASEGT. The V end lost 7 bases, the J end lost 2 bases, and 27 bases lay between the germline ends. CDR3 nucleotide sequence: TGTGCCAGCAAGGGTCTTGGTAGCGGAGCCGGGTGGACCTACAATGAGCAGTTCTTC. Its translation is CASKGLGSGAGWTYNEQFF.

Relative to its sample, this clonotype is medium-sized (0.01 to 0.1%). The V and J genes are TRBV7-2 and TRBJ2-7; 13 bases map to TRBD2. Unmatched junction bases numbered 6, after V lost 5 bases and J lost 5 bases. Per the germline V gene, CDR1 is SGHTA and CDR2 is FQGNSA. The CDR3 is 15 amino acids. CDR3: CASSPMGLAGNEQYV. CDR3 nucleotide sequence: TGTGCCAGCAGCCCGATGGGACTAGCGGGAAACGAGCAGTACGTC.